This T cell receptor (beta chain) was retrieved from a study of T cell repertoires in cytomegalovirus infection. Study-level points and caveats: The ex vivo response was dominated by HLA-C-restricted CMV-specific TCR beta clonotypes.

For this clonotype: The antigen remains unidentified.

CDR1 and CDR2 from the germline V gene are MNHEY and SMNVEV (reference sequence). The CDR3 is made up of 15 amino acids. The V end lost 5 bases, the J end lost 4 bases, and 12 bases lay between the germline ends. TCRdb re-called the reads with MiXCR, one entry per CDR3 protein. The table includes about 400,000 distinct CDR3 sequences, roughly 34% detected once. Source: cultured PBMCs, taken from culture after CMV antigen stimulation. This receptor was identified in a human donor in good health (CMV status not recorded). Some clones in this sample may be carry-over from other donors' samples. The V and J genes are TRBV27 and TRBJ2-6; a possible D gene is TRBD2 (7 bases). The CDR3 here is CASSLGGHGANVLTF. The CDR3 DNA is TGTGCCAGCAGTCTCGGGGGGCACGGGGCCAACGTCCTGACTTTC.